These 22 T cell receptor beta chains were sequenced from one sample in a study of beta chain features in type 1 diabetes. The entirety of the isolated RNA underwent reverse transcription, so expressed TCRB transcripts were sequenced. The method was immunoSEQ multiplex PCR; TCRdb's version includes in-frame clones alone and lacks a portion of them. The profile shows tens of thousands of clones, about 32% of them singletons. Sequences were obtained from stem cell memory CD4+ T cells from blood. These receptors were obtained from a woman younger than 30 in good health.

This clone showed up just a few times. The V call is TRBV19, the J call TRBJ2-3; D may be TRBD2 (5 bases). The CDR3 spans 14 residues. Germline V gives CDR1 LNHDA, CDR2 SQIVND (reference sequence). V gave up 5 bases and J gave up 2 bases, with 11 bases separating them. CDR3 in DNA: TGTGCCAGTAGTCGGACTCTATACACAGATACGCAGTATTTT. Protein: CASSRTLYTDTQYF. Based on the CDR3 plus reference TRBV19 and TRBJ2-3, the full variable domain is DGGITQSPKYLFRKEGQNVTLSCEQNLNHDAMYWYRQDPGQGLRLIYYSQIVNDFQKGDIAEGYSVSREKKESFPLTVTSAQKNPTAFYLCASSRTLYTDTQYFGPGTRLTVL.

The chain has TRBV25-1 and TRBJ2-7, with 7 positions matching TRBD1. V lost 6 bases to trimming and J lost 3 bases; unmatched junction nucleotides: 11. CDR1 and CDR2 (germline): MGHDK, SYGVNS. This CDR3 is 15 amino acids long. The chain's CDR3 is CASSPRQGTGYEQYF. The DNA of the CDR3 is TGTGCCAGCAGCCCCAGACAGGGAACGGGCTACGAGCAGTACTTC.

The sample holds a few counts of this clone. The CDR3 is CASSLQGGLSYEQYF. CDR3 DNA sequence: TGTGCCAGCAGCCTCCAGGGGGGTCTCTCCTACGAGCAGTACTTC. The chain recombines TRBV7-2 with TRBJ2-7, with a weak D call TRBD1 (7 bases). CDR1 is SGHTA, CDR2 FQGNSA, per germline. Trimming stripped 5 bases from V and 0 bases from J, with 14 bases between. The length of the CDR3 is 15 residues.

DNA of the CDR3: TGTGCCAGTAGGAGGGCAGATACGCAGTATTTT. Amino acid sequence: CASRRADTQYF. V usage is TRBV19 and J usage is TRBJ2-3; TRBD2 is a possible D gene (5 bases). CDR1 and CDR2 from the germline V gene are LNHDA and SQIVND (reference sequence). CDR3 size: 11 residues. Deletions cut 6 bases from V and 4 bases from J, with 5 bases between.

A few counts support this clone. The genes are TRBV7-2 and TRBJ1-1; D gene uncertain. Trimming removed 2 bases from V and 2 bases from J, with 6 bases in between. Looked up from germline, CDR1 is SGHTA and CDR2 is FQGNSA. This CDR3 spans 13 amino acids. For the CDR3, the DNA is TGTGCCAGCAGCTTAAACTATAACACTGAAGCTTTCTTT. Translation gives CASSLNYNTEAFF. Complete variable domain (other parts from reference TRBV7-2 and TRBJ1-1): GAGVSQSPSNKVTEKGKDVELRCDPISGHTALYWYRQSLGQGLEFLIYFQGNSAPDKSGLPSDRFSAERTGGSVSTLTIQRTQQEDSAVYLCASSLNYNTEAFFGQGTRLTVV.

The sample holds a few counts of this clone. The V and J genes are TRBV30 and TRBJ1-1; TRBD1 agrees at 8 bases. The CDR3 sequence is 13 residues long. CDR1 and CDR2 from the germline V gene are GTSNPN and SVGIG (reference sequence). The V and J ends lost 2 bases and 6 bases, in that order; junction bases with no gene match: 5. CDR3 DNA: TGTGCCTGGAGTCTTCAGGGGGCCCCTGAAGCTTTCTTT. Its protein is CAWSLQGAPEAFF.

This clone was observed a few times. The chain uses TRBV9 and TRBJ2-1; D call uncertain. Per the germline V gene, CDR1 is SGDLS and CDR2 is YYNGEE. The V end was cut by 0 bases, the J end by 5 bases, with 6 bases between. The CDR3 runs to 13 residues. CDR3 residues: CASSVVADNEQFF. In DNA, the CDR3 is TGTGCCAGCAGCGTAGTAGCTGACAATGAGCAGTTCTTC.

This clone was observed many times. The genes are TRBV19 and TRBJ1-1; D is uncertain. Germline CDR1 and CDR2: LNHDA and SQIVND (reference sequence). Trimming pared 3 bases from V and 7 bases from J, leaving 9 bases between. This CDR3 is built from 12 residues. The CDR3, as DNA: TGTGCCAGTAGTATGGAGGGCAGTGAAGCTTTCTTT. Encoded protein: CASSMEGSEAFF. The variable domain in full, completed from reference TRBV19 and TRBJ1-1, reads DGGITQSPKYLFRKEGQNVTLSCEQNLNHDAMYWYRQDPGQGLRLIYYSQIVNDFQKGDIAEGYSVSREKKESFPLTVTSAQKNPTAFYLCASSMEGSEAFFGQGTRLTVV.

The chain is built from TRBV5-1 and TRBJ2-7; weak D call: TRBD1 (6 bases). Per germline, CDR1 SGHRS and CDR2 YFSETQ. CDR3 length: 14 amino acids. Between the trimmed V and J ends, which lost 0 bases and 2 bases, there was a span of 9 bases. This CDR3 reads CASSLVGQTYEQYF. The CDR3 DNA follows: TGCGCCAGCAGCTTGGTGGGACAAACCTACGAGCAGTACTTC.

V usage is TRBV7-9 and J usage is TRBJ1-2; the match to TRBD1 covers 7 bases. Trimming at V came to 5 bases and at J to 4 bases, leaving 7 bases not matched to a gene. This CDR3 is built from 14 residues. From germline, CDR1 is SEHNR and CDR2 FQNEAQ (reference sequence). CDR3 amino acids: CASSPIDRAYGYTF. CDR3 sequence (DNA): TGTGCCAGCAGCCCCATCGACAGGGCCTATGGCTACACCTTC.

This clone has a single count. The J gene is TRBJ1-1, the V gene TRBV5-1; 8 nucleotides align to TRBD1. This CDR3 comprises 14 residues. CDR1 and CDR2 from the germline V gene are SGHRS and YFSETQ. With V trimmed by 5 bases and J by 1 base, 4 bases remained unmatched. CDR3 bases: TGCGCCAGCAGGTTTGGACAGGGGAACACTGAAGCTTTCTTT. Its protein product is CASRFGQGNTEAFF.

The J gene is TRBJ2-3, the V gene TRBV6-1, with TRBD1 as a possible D gene (6 bases). CDR3 size: 13 residues. Germline loops: CDR1 MNHNS, CDR2 SASEGT. Trimming took off 7 bases at V and 0 bases at J, with 8 bases between the two ends. The CDR3 protein is CASITGSTDTQYF. CDR3 DNA: TGTGCCAGCATAACAGGGAGCACAGATACGCAGTATTTT.

CDR3 sequence: CASSLSPGYEQYF. The CDR3 bases are TGTGCCAGCAGCTTATCGCCAGGGTACGAGCAGTACTTC. V and J are TRBV7-3 and TRBJ2-7, with D possibly TRBD1 on 5 matching bases. The V end was cut by 2 bases, the J end by 4 bases, with 9 bases between. The germline V gene encodes CDR1 SGHTA and CDR2 FQGTGA. This CDR3 has 13 amino acids.

The chain employs TRBV7-7 and TRBJ2-1; 12 positions match TRBD2. Germline-derived CDR1 and CDR2 are SSHAT and FNYEAQ (reference sequence). The CDR3 runs to 14 residues. CDR3 sequence: CAATTSGSYNEQFF. The CDR3 region has the DNA TGTGCAGCAACGACTAGCGGGAGTTACAATGAGCAGTTCTTC.

In its sample, this clone was seen once. The rearrangement joins TRBV4-1 to TRBJ2-5; 10 bases are a match to TRBD2. CDR3 size: 17 residues. The germline V gene has CDR1 MGHRA and CDR2 YSYEKL. V shed 0 bases and J 2 bases; nucleotides not matched to a gene: 6. CDR3 sequence (DNA): TGCGCCAGCAGCCAAGATAGCGGGGGGCTTCTTCAAGAGACCCAGTACTTC. As protein: CASSQDSGGLLQETQYF.

This clone was seen more than once but under ten times. The chain recombines TRBV19 with TRBJ2-4, with 9 bases matching TRBD1. The CDR3 totals 15 residues. Germline CDR1 is LNHDA and CDR2 is SQIVND (reference sequence). Trimming at V came to 6 bases and at J to 8 bases, leaving 11 bases not matched to a gene. The chain's CDR3 is CASRSGTGMVYIQYF. As DNA, the CDR3 is TGTGCCAGTAGGTCCGGGACAGGGATGGTATACATTCAGTACTTC.

J is TRBJ1-1 and V is TRBV18, with 11 positions matching TRBD1. The CDR3 length is 18 residues. V lost 3 bases to trimming and J lost 5 bases; unmatched junction nucleotides: 14. Germline CDR1 and CDR2: KGHSH and LQKENI. CDR3 loop: CASSPGQGASLSGTEAFF. DNA for the CDR3: TGTGCCAGCTCACCCGGACAGGGGGCGAGTTTATCGGGGACTGAAGCTTTCTTT.

The CDR3 sequence is CASRKDRAGNQPQHF. The DNA for the CDR3 is TGTGCCAGCAGAAAGGACAGGGCAGGCAATCAGCCCCAGCATTTT. The V call is TRBV27, the J call TRBJ1-5; 8 positions agree with TRBD1. From germline, CDR1 is MNHEY and CDR2 SMNVEV (reference sequence). V trimming: 6 bases; J trimming: 2 bases; junction bases outside the gene matches: 6. The CDR3 contains 15 residues.

The rearrangement joins TRBV28 to TRBJ2-7, with TRBD1 identical over 9 bases. Germline values: CDR1 MDHEN, CDR2 SYDVKM. V trimming: 3 bases; J trimming: 0 bases; junction bases outside the gene matches: 0. This CDR3 is built from 14 residues. The CDR3 reads CASSLTGGSYEQYF. As DNA, the CDR3 is TGTGCCAGCAGTTTGACAGGGGGCTCCTACGAGCAGTACTTC.

This sequence joins TRBV18 and TRBJ1-2; no firm D call. V was trimmed by 2 bases and J by 4 bases, leaving 11 bases between them. This CDR3 spans 14 amino acids. Germline V gene data show CDR1 as KGHSH and CDR2 as LQKENI. Here the CDR3 DNA reads TGTGCCAGCTCACCAGCACAGAACAGCTATGGCTACACCTTC. Protein: CASSPAQNSYGYTF. The entire variable domain, with the rest obtained from reference TRBV18 and TRBJ1-2, is as follows: NAGVMQNPRHLVRRRGQEARLRCSPMKGHSHVYWYRQLPEEGLKFMVYLQKENIIDESGMPKERFSAEFPKEGPSILRIQQVVRGDSAAYFCASSPAQNSYGYTFGSGTRLTVV.

A few counts support this clone. This chain links TRBV15 with TRBJ2-7; maybe TRBD1 (6 bases). Germline assignment: CDR1 LNHNV and CDR2 YYDKDF (reference sequence). The V gene lost 0 bases and the J gene lost 3 bases, with 12 bases spanning the gap. CDR3 length: 15 residues. The CDR3 sequence: CATSRELQGIYEQYF. The CDR3, as DNA: TGTGCCACCAGCAGAGAGCTACAGGGCATCTACGAGCAGTACTTC.

This clone came up a few times. V and J are TRBV2 and TRBJ2-7; TRBD1 is a possible D gene (5 bases). This CDR3 contains 13 residues. In germline, CDR1 is SNHLY, CDR2 FYNNEI. V lost 4 bases to trimming and J lost 1 base, with 8 bases between them. CDR3 amino acids: CASSVTVSYEQYF. Written as DNA, the CDR3 is TGTGCCAGCAGTGTGACAGTTTCCTACGAGCAGTACTTC.